This T cell receptor (beta chain) originates from a study of OX40 agonist ivuxolimab in advanced cancers. Turning to the overall study: Ivuxolimab was an agonistic, fully human IgG2 monoclonal antibody directed against OX40 (CD134), a costimulatory receptor. Intravenous ivuxolimab was administered to patients every 2 weeks at six dose levels: 0.01, 0.1, 0.3, 1.5, 3 and 10 mg/kg. Of the 50 to 55 dose-escalation patients, hepatocellular carcinoma was present in around 20, melanoma in about 15, renal cell carcinoma in 9 and head and neck cancer in 9. In the dose-escalation cohort, around four fifths of patients were male, and the mean age was roughly 56 years with a range of 23 to 79. Patients were allowed to have had prior anti-PD-1, anti-PD-L1 or anti-CTLA-4 therapy, and around 40% of the dose-escalation patients had previously received checkpoint inhibitors. Partial responses occurred in three dose-escalation patients, of whom one had hepatocellular carcinoma and two had cutaneous melanoma. Peripheral TCRbeta sequencing was intended to test whether TCR sequence diversity was altered and clonal T-cell expansion was caused by ivuxolimab. The monotherapy dose-escalation portion (N of about 52 patients) of the phase I ivuxolimab trial is reported in the paper.

This clone was seen just once. Its antigen remains unidentified. No clone much larger than this one lies a single base away; base qualities are absent. For sequencing of the TCRbeta CDR3 region, genomic DNA was extracted from the sorted cells. The immunoSEQ Assay was used to sequence the TCRbeta CDR3 regions. Drawn from immuneACCESS, this table holds only the in-frame rearrangements with V and J called that TCRdb kept. Clones are partly lost; checked studies trace under half to an unresolved V gene and leave the rest unexplained. The sample table shows tens of thousands of clones, and 85% are seen once. Together, the top ten hold 0.83% of the sample. Patients with autoimmune disease history or receiving systemic immunosuppression were excluded from the trial. Peripheral blood for TCR sequencing was collected from all dose cohorts at baseline, on cycle 4 day 1, and on cycle 7 day 1. Samples were obtained from an open-label, multicenter, first-in-human phase I dose-escalation trial of ivuxolimab. Adults with locally advanced or metastatic head and neck squamous cell, hepatocellular, melanoma or renal cell carcinoma were enrolled in the trial. CD4+ and CD8+ T cells were sorted separately from peripheral blood before TCR sequencing.

From a lookup of the germline V gene (reference sequence), CDR1 and CDR2 are SGHNT and YYREEE. The trim is 6 bases for V and 0 bases for J, with a gap of 14 bases between the germline ends. The CDR3 runs 15 residues from the cysteine to the phenylalanine. The retained sequence is limited to the CDR3, 45 bases, with the frame set at the first base. The paper's findings and limits, for the study overall: On average, CD8+ T cells showed more expanded clones than CD4+ T cells after ivuxolimab. Low levels of normalized T-cell clonal expansion were also seen in some patients who did not respond. At doses of 0.1 to 3.0 mg/kg, clonal expansion of both CD4+ and CD8+ T cells in blood was seen between baseline and week 6. The antigen specificity of the peripheral T cells that underwent clonal expansion was not determined. In the 0.1-3.0 mg/kg groups, partial responders had among the lowest normalized peripheral clonal expansion, particularly in CD8+ T cells.

Rearrangement joined TRBV5-4 to TRBJ2-3, with the D gene uncertain. This receptor was obtained from an adult with an advanced solid tumor such as melanoma, head and neck, liver or kidney cancer. The specimen was CD4+ or CD8+ T cells sorted from blood, collected in a trial of the OX40 agonist ivuxolimab. The sequenced DNA is TGTGCCAGCACTCTCGGCGGCCTGAGCACAGATACGCAGTATTTT. Translation gives CASTLGGLSTDTQYF.